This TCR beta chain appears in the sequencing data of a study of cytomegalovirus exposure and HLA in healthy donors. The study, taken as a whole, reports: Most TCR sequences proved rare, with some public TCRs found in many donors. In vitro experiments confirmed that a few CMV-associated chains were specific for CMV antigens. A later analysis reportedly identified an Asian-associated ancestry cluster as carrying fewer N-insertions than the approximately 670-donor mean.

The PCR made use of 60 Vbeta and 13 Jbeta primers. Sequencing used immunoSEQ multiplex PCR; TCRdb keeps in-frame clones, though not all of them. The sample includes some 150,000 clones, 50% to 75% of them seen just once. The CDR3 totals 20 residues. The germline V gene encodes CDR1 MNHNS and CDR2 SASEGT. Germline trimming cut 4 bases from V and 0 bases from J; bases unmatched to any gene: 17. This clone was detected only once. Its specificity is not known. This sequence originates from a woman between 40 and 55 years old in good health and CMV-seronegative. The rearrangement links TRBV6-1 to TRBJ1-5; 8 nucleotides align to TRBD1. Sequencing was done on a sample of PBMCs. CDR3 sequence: CASSARQGTRSKYSNQPQHF. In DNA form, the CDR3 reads TGTGCCAGCAGTGCCCGACAGGGGACCCGCTCCAAATATAGCAATCAGCCCCAGCATTTT.